This passage covers 18 T cell receptor beta chains from one sample sequenced in a study of shared clonotypes between healthy human individuals. The protocol was immunoSEQ multiplex PCR, while the TCRdb copy is restricted to in-frame clones and leaves out a portion. Of 900,000 to 1,200,000 clones in the sample, 75% to 85% are singletons; the top ten hold 0.6% to 0.75%. The sequenced sample was memory CD4+ T cells from PBMCs. Specified subset: CD45RA-negative fraction. These receptors were taken from a man aged 18 to 29 in good health. Some clones in this sample may be carry-over from other donors' samples.

This chain joins TRBV5-1 and TRBJ2-1, with TRBD2 identical over 9 bases. Trimming cost V 3 bases and J 6 bases; bases outside gene matches: 13. Per the germline V gene, CDR1 is SGHRS and CDR2 is YFSETQ. This CDR3 comprises 17 residues. CDR3 protein: CASSSEPGLALANEQFF. CDR3 bases: TGCGCCAGCAGCTCCGAACCGGGACTAGCATTGGCCAATGAGCAGTTCTTC.

V usage is TRBV5-1 and J usage is TRBJ1-2; TRBD1 is a possible D gene (5 bases). Germline lookup yields CDR1 SGHRS and CDR2 YFSETQ. The germline V and J ends were trimmed by 0 bases and 8 bases, with 11 bases remaining between them. This CDR3 is built from 13 residues. DNA of the CDR3: TGCGCCAGCAGCTTGGAAGGGGAGGAAGGCTACACCTTC. This gives the protein CASSLEGEEGYTF.

The chain has TRBV7-2 and TRBJ2-1; 7 bases match TRBD2. Germline trimming cut 3 bases from V and 10 bases from J; bases unmatched to any gene: 6. CDR1 and CDR2 (germline): SGHTA, FQGNSA. This CDR3 has 13 residues. The CDR3 region is CASSLESGNEQFF. DNA for the CDR3: TGTGCCAGCAGCTTGGAAAGCGGGAACGAGCAGTTCTTC.

The chain joins TRBV7-2 to TRBJ2-7, with 8 bases fitting TRBD1. The germline CDR1 and CDR2 sequences are SGHTA and FQGNSA. The CDR3 contains 16 residues. Losses at the gene ends were 5 bases for V and 2 bases for J; bases not matched to a gene: 11. CDR3 in amino acids: CASSARGTGFPYEQYF. Written as DNA, the CDR3 is TGTGCCAGCAGCGCAAGGGGGACAGGCTTCCCCTACGAGCAGTACTTC.

The sample holds a few counts of this clone. This chain links TRBV15 with TRBJ1-2; D not certain. V was pared by 0 bases and J by 3 bases, with 8 bases between. Germline V gene sequence: CDR1 LNHNV, CDR2 YYDKDF (reference sequence). CDR3 size: 14 residues. CDR3 nucleotides: TGTGCCACCAGCAGAGAAGCCGGGGACTATGGCTACACCTTC. Residues: CATSREAGDYGYTF.

This chain joins TRBV19 and TRBJ2-7; D possibly uses TRBD1 or TRBD2 (5 bases each). Trimming cost V 5 bases and J 6 bases, with 17 bases left between them. CDR1 and CDR2 (germline): LNHDA, SQIVND (reference sequence). The CDR3 is made up of 14 amino acids. The CDR3 DNA follows: TGTGCCAGTAGTTGGACTCCTCTGGGGCGCGAGCAGTACTTC. It codes for CASSWTPLGREQYF. The entire variable domain, with the rest obtained from reference TRBV19 and TRBJ2-7, is as follows: DGGITQSPKYLFRKEGQNVTLSCEQNLNHDAMYWYRQDPGQGLRLIYYSQIVNDFQKGDIAEGYSVSREKKESFPLTVTSAQKNPTAFYLCASSWTPLGREQYFGPGTRLTVT.

This clone was seen just once. The sample has other DNA sequences that encode this CDR3 too. The chain joins TRBV5-1 to TRBJ2-2, with a tentative D call TRBD1 (5 bases). Between the trimmed V and J ends, which lost 0 bases and 4 bases, there was a span of 7 bases. The germline CDR1 and CDR2 sequences are SGHRS and YFSETQ. This CDR3 contains 14 residues. The CDR3 DNA reads TGCGCCAGCAGCTTGGAGCAGGGCACCGGGGAGCTGTTTTTT. This translates into CASSLEQGTGELFF.

The gene calls are TRBV28 and TRBJ2-7; D gene unclear. Germline V gene data show CDR1 as MDHEN and CDR2 as SYDVKM. The V end lost 3 bases, the J end lost 8 bases, and 17 bases lay between the germline ends. The CDR3 has 14 residues. CDR3 DNA sequence: TGTGCCAGCAGTTTGGGAAATACCCAATATAAGCAGTACTTC. Its protein is CASSLGNTQYKQYF.

This clone came up once. This chain joins TRBV9 and TRBJ2-5; 7 nucleotides line up with TRBD2. CDR3 size: 15 residues. With 4 bases clipped from V and 10 bases from J, the junction kept 16 bases outside the gene matches. CDR1 and CDR2 from the germline V gene are SGDLS and YYNGEE. The CDR3 DNA is TGTGCCAGCAGCCTCGGGGGGAGCGCGGGGGTGAGCCAGTACTTC. Protein: CASSLGGSAGVSQYF.

The rearrangement links TRBV5-1 to TRBJ1-5; D is perhaps TRBD1 (5 bases). The CDR3 extends over 13 amino acids. Germline V gives CDR1 SGHRS, CDR2 YFSETQ. Trimming stripped 4 bases from V and 4 bases from J, with 9 bases between. The DNA of the CDR3 is TGCGCCAGCAGCGCCGAGGGGAATCAGCCCCAGCATTTT. It is translated as CASSAEGNQPQHF.

V usage is TRBV9 and J usage is TRBJ2-7, with TRBD1 as a possible D gene (6 bases). V dropped 4 bases and J dropped 7 bases, with 18 bases sitting between them. The CDR3 runs to 14 residues. CDR1 is SGDLS and CDR2 is YYNGEE in the germline V gene. The CDR3 sequence: CASSSGALPWEQYF. The CDR3 DNA reads TGTGCCAGCAGCTCAGGGGCCCTCCCCTGGGAGCAGTACTTC.

This rearrangement joins TRBV10-3 to TRBJ2-5, with 8 nucleotides matching TRBD1. V trimming: 3 bases; J trimming: 5 bases; junction bases outside the gene matches: 2. This CDR3 has 13 amino acids. The germline V gene encodes CDR1 ENHRY and CDR2 SYGVKD. CDR3 sequence: CAISEQGGETQYF. The DNA for the CDR3 is TGTGCCATCAGTGAACAGGGGGGTGAGACCCAGTACTTC.

The CDR3 protein is CASSLFGGEAFF. The CDR3 DNA reads TGTGCCAGCAGCCTTTTTGGGGGCGAAGCTTTCTTT. The J gene is TRBJ1-1, the V gene TRBV11-2; D is possibly TRBD1 (6 bases). There are 12 residues in the CDR3. The ends were cut back, 5 bases at V and 8 bases at J, with 12 bases in the middle. CDR1 SGHAT and CDR2 FQNNGV come from the germline V gene.

This clone has a handful of counts. V is TRBV5-4 and J is TRBJ2-7, with 7 bases aligning to TRBD2. The CDR3 sequence is 15 residues long. V gave up 0 bases and J gave up 3 bases; unmatched junction bases: 6. CDR1 SGHNT and CDR2 YYREEE come from the germline V gene (reference sequence). The CDR3 reads CASSLASGYDYEQYF. The CDR3 bases are TGTGCCAGCAGCTTGGCTAGCGGATATGACTACGAGCAGTACTTC. Full variable domain (rest looked up from reference TRBV5-4 and TRBJ2-7): ETGVTQSPTHLIKTRGQQVTLRCSSQSGHNTVSWYQQALGQGPQFIFQYYREEENGRGNFPPRFSGLQFPNYSSELNVNALELDDSALYLCASSLASGYDYEQYFGPGTRLTVT.

The chain employs TRBV6-6 and TRBJ2-7; no clear D gene. Germline CDR1 is MNHNY and CDR2 is SVGAGI (reference sequence). The V end lost 7 bases, the J end lost 0 bases, and 13 bases lay between the germline ends. The CDR3 has 14 residues. The CDR3 loop is CASKTDPSSYEQYF. The DNA of the CDR3 is TGTGCCAGCAAGACGGACCCTAGCTCCTACGAGCAGTACTTC.

This CDR3 reads CASSEWGNRVQKLFF. Written as DNA, the CDR3 is TGTGCCAGCAGTGAATGGGGGAACAGGGTGCAAAAACTGTTTTTT. This chain uses TRBV6-1 with TRBJ1-4; maybe TRBD1 (6 bases). Germline CDR1 reads MNHNS; CDR2 reads SASEGT. V dropped 2 bases and J dropped 9 bases, with 16 bases sitting between them. The CDR3 is made up of 15 amino acids.

This clone was found a few times. In DNA form, the CDR3 reads TGTGCCAGCAGCTTGGAGAGGGCGAATAATTCACCCCTCCACTTT. Translation: CASSLERANNSPLHF. The rearrangement joins TRBV7-9 to TRBJ1-6; D is unclear. Germline V CDR1 and CDR2: SEHNR, FQNEAQ (reference sequence). The CDR3 runs 15 residues. V was clipped by 3 bases and J by 5 bases, with 11 bases between them.

This chain uses TRBV6-6 with TRBJ1-3; D gene uncertain. Trimming stripped 6 bases from V and 2 bases from J, with 8 bases between. Per the germline V gene, CDR1 is MNHNY and CDR2 is SVGAGI (reference sequence). The length of the CDR3 is 13 residues. The chain's CDR3 is CASRPWTGNTIYF. In DNA, the CDR3 is TGTGCCAGCAGGCCCTGGACTGGAAACACCATATATTTT.